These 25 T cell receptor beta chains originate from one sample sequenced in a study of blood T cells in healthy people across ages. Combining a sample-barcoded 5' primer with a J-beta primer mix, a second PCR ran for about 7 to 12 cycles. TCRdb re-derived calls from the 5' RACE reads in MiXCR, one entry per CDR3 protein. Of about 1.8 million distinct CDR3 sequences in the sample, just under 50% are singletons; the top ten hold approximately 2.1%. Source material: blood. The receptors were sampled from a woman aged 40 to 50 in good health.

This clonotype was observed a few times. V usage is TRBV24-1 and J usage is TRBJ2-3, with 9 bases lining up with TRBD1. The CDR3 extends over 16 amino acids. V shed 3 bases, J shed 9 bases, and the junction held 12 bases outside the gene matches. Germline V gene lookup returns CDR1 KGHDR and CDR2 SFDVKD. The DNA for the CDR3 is TGTGCCACCAGTGATCCCGGGACAGGGACCCTAGGAACGCAGTATTTT. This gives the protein CATSDPGTGTLGTQYF.

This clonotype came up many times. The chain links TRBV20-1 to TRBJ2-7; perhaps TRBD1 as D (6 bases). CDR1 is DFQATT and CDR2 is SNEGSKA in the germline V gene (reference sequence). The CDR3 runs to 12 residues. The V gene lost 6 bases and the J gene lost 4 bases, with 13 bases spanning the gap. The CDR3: CSADSELYEQYF. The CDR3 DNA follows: TGCAGTGCGGACAGTGAACTTTACGAGCAGTACTTC.

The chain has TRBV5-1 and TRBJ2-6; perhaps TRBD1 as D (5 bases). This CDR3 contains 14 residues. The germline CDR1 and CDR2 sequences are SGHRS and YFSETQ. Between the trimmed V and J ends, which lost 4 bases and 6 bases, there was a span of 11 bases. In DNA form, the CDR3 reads TGCGCCAGCAGCGCTCAGGGATCGGCCAACGTCCTGACTTTC. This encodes CASSAQGSANVLTF.

The chain's CDR3 is CASSSLGDGYEQYF. In nucleotides, the CDR3 is TGTGCCAGCAGCTCCCTCGGCGATGGGTACGAGCAGTACTTC. This chain joins TRBV7-8 and TRBJ2-5, with D unresolved. The J call may be incorrect, as the DNA end agrees better with TRBJ2-7. Germline CDR1 is SGHVS and CDR2 is FQNEAQ. The CDR3 runs to 14 residues.

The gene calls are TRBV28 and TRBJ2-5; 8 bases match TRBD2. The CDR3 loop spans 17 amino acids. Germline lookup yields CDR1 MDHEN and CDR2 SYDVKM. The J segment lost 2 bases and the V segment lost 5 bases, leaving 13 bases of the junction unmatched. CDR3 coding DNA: TGTGCCAGCAGTCCGGGGAGGCGCGGGGGGTTTCAAGAGACCCAGTACTTC. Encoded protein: CASSPGRRGGFQETQYF.

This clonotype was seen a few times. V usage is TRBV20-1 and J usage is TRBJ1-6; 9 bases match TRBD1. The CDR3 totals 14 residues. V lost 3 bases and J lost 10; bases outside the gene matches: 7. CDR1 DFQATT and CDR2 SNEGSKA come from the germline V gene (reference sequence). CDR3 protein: CSARTGGTLSPLHF. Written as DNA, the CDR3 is TGCAGTGCTAGGACAGGGGGAACCCTCTCACCCCTCCACTTT.

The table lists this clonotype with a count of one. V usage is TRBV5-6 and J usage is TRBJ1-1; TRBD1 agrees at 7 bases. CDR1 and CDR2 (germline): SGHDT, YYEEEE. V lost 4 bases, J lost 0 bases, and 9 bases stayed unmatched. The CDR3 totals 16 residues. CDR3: CASSPPSTGMNTEAFF. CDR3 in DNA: TGTGCCAGCAGCCCCCCCTCGACAGGGATGAACACTGAAGCTTTCTTT.

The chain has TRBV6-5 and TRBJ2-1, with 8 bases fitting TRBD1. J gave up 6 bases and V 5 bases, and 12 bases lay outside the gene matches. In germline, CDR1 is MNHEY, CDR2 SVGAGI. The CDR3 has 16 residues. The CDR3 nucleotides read TGTGCCAGCAGTACAAAGGGGGAAACAGGGGGCAATGAGCAGTTCTTC. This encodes CASSTKGETGGNEQFF.

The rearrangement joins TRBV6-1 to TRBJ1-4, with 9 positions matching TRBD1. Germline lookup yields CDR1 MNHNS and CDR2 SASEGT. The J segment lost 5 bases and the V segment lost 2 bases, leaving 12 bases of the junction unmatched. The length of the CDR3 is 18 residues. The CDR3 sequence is CASSEFPPGQGRNEKLFF. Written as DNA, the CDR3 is TGTGCCAGCAGTGAATTCCCCCCCGGACAGGGGCGAAATGAAAAACTGTTTTTT.

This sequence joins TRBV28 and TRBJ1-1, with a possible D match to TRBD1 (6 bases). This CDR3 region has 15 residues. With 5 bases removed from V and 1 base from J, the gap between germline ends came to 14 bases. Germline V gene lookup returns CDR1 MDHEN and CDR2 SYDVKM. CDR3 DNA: TGTGCCAGCAGTGCAGGACAGATTAGGAACACTGAAGCTTTCTTT. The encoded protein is CASSAGQIRNTEAFF. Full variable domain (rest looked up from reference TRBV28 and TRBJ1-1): DVKVTQSSRYLVKRTGEKVFLECVQDMDHENMFWYRQDPGLGLRLIYFSYDVKMKEKGDIPEGYSVSREKKERFSLILESASTNQTSMYLCASSAGQIRNTEAFFGQGTRLTVV.

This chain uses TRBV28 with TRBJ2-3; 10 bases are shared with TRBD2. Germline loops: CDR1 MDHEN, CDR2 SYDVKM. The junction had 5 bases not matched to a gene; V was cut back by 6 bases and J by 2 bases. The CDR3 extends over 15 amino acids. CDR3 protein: CASRASGGLTDTQYF. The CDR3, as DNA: TGTGCCAGCAGGGCTAGCGGGGGCCTCACAGATACGCAGTATTTT.

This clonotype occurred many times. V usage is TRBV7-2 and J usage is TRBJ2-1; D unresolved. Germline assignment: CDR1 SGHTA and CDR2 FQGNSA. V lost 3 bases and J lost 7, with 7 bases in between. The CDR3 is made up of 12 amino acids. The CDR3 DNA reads TGTGCCAGCAGCTTTAAACGGAATGAGCAGTTCTTC. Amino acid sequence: CASSFKRNEQFF.

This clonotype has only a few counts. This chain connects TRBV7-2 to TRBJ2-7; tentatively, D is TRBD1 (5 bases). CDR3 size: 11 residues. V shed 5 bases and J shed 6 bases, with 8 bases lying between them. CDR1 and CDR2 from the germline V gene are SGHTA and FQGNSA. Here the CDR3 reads CASSQTAEQYF. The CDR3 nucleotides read TGTGCCAGCAGCCAGACAGCCGAGCAGTACTTC.

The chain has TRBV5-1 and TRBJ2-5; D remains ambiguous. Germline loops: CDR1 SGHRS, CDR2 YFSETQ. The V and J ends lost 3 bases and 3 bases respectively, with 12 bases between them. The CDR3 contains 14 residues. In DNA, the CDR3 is TGCGCCAGCAGCTCCTTGGCAACGAAAGAGACCCAGTACTTC. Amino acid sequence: CASSSLATKETQYF. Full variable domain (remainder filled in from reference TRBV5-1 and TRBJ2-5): KAGVTQTPRYLIKTRGQQVTLSCSPISGHRSVSWYQQTPGQGLQFLFEYFSETQRNKGNFPGRFSGRQFSNSRSEMNVSTLELGDSALYLCASSSLATKETQYFGPGTRLLVL.

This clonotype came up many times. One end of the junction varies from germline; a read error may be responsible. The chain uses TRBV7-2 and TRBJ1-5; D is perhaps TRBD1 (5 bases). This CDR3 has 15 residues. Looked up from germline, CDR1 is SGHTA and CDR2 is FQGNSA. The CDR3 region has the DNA TGCGCCAGCAGCTTGGGGGGAGGCGGCAATCAGCCCCAGCATTTT. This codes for CASSLGGGGNQPQHF.

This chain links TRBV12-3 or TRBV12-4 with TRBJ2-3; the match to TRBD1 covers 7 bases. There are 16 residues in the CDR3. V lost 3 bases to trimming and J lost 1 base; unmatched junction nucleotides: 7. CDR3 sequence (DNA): TGTGCCAGCAGTTTTCAGGGGGAAATAGGCACAGATACGCAGTATTTT. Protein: CASSFQGEIGTDTQYF.

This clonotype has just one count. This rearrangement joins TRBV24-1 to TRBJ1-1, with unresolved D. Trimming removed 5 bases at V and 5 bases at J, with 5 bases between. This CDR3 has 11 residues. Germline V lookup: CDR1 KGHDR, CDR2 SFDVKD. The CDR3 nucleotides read TGTGCCACCAGTGTAGGGACTGAAGCTTTCTTT. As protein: CATSVGTEAFF.

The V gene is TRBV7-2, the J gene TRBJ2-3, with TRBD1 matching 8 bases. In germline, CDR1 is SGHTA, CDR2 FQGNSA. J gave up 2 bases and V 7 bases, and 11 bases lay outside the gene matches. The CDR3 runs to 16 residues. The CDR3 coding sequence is TGTGCCAGCATCCCCTGGGCAGGGGGCAACACAGATACGCAGTATTTT. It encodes CASIPWAGGNTDTQYF.

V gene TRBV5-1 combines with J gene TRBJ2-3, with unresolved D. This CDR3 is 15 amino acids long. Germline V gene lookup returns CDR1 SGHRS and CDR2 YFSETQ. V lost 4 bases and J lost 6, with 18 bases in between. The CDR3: CASSDLLLVADTQYF. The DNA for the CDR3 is TGCGCCAGCAGCGACTTACTTCTAGTAGCCGATACGCAGTATTTT.

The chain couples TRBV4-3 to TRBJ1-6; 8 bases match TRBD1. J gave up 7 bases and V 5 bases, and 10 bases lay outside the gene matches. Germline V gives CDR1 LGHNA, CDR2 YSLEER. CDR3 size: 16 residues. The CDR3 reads CASSDQTGGLNSPLHF. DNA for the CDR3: TGCGCCAGCAGCGACCAAACAGGGGGTTTAAATTCACCCCTCCACTTT.

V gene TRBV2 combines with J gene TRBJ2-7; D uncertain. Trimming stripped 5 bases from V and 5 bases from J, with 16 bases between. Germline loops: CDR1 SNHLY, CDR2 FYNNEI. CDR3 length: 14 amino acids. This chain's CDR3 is CASSPRTLGDEQYF. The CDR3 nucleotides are TGTGCCAGCAGTCCCCGGACCCTGGGCGACGAGCAGTACTTC.

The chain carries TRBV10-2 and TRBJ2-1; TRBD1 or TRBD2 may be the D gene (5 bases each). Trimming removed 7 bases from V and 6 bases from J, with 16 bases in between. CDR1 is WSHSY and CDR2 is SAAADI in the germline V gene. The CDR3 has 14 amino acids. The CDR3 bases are TGCGCCAGCACCGGGGTTTTCGGGGCCAATGAGCAGTTCTTC. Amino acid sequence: CASTGVFGANEQFF.

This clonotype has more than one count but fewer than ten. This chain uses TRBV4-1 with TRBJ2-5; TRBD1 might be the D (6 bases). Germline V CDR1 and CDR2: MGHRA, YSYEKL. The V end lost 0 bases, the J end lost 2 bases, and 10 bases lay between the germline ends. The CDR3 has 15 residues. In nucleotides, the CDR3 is TGCGCCAGCAGCCAAGATGCAGGGGTGCAAGAGACCCAGTACTTC. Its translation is CASSQDAGVQETQYF.

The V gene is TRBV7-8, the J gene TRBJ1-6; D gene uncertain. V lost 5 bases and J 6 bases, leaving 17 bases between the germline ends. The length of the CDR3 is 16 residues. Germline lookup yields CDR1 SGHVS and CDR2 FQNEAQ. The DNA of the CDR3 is TGTGCCAGCAGCACACCCTTTGGACGGATTAATTCACCCCTCCACTTT. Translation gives CASSTPFGRINSPLHF.

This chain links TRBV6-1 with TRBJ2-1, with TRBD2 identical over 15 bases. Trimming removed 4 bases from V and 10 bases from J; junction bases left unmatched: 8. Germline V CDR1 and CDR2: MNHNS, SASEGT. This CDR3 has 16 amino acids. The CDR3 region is CASSGRTSGGAWEQFF. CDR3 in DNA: TGTGCCAGCAGTGGCCGGACTAGCGGGGGGGCGTGGGAGCAGTTCTTC.